This record looks at one T cell receptor beta chain sequence and its context. TCRdb's table, derived via immunoSEQ multiplex PCR, lists solely in-frame clones and lacks some. The repertoire consists of 150,000 to 200,000 clones, with 85% to 95% occurring once and the leading ten covering over 1.1%. This CDR3 is built from 16 residues. Per germline, CDR1 MGHRA and CDR2 YSYEKL. The V end was cut by 0 bases, the J end by 0 bases, with 12 bases between. The source of the sample is a study of control samples from healthy donors and cancer patients. What was sequenced was blood. This TCR was recovered from a man aged 18 to 30 in good health. This chain connects TRBV4-1 to TRBJ2-7, with D perhaps matching TRBD1 (5 bases). CDR3 DNA sequence: TGCGCCAGCAGCCAAGAAAAGGGCAGGGACTCCTACGAGCAGTACTTC. It translates to CASSQEKGRDSYEQYF.